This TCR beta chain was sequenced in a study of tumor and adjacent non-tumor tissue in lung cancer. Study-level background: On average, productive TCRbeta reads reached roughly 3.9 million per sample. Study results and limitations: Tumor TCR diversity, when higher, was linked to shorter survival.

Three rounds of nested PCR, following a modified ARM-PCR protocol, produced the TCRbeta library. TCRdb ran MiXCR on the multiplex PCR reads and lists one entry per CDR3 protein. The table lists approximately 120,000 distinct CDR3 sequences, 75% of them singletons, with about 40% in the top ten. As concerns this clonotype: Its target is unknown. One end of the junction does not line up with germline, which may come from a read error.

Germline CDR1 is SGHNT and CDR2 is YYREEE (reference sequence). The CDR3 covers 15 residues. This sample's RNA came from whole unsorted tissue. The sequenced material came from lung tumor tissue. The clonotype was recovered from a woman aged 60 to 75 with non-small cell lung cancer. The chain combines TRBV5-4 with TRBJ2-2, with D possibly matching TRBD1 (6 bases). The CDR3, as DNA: TGTGCCAGCAGCTTGGCCGGACAGAACACCCGGGAGCTGTTTTTT. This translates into CASSLAGQNTRELFF. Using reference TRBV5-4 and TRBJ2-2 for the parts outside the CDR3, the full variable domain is ETGVTQSPTHLIKTRGQQVTLRCSSQSGHNTVSWYQQALGQGPQFIFQYYREEENGRGNFPPRFSGLQFPNYSSELNVNALELDDSALYLCASSLAGQNTRELFFGEGSRLTVL.